The T cell receptor beta chain under discussion was sequenced for a study of post-analysis software for immune sequencing data. Study-level information: Included courses were relapsing-remitting and secondary progressive multiple sclerosis; progressive-relapsing multiple sclerosis was also included. Study-level results: Samples from one preparation batch, clustered by F measure, grouped strongly together. Roughly five TRBV segments appeared more often in patients than in controls, and TRBV5-6, TRBV5-1 and TRBV20-1 were among these. Normalized Chao1 diversity was significantly reduced in patients versus controls.

cDNA libraries for TCR beta contained unique molecular identifiers. It was from roughly 1.1 to 9.2 million T cells that 450,000 to 550,000 cDNA molecules came. TCRdb reprocessed the PCR reads via MiXCR and lists one record per CDR3 protein. Here the sample spans around 180,000 distinct CDR3 sequences, about 29% being singletons. With regard to this clonotype: Antigen unknown.

The germline gives CDR1 SGDLS, CDR2 YYNGEE. This CDR3 comprises 18 residues. Trimming cost V 5 bases and J 1 base; bases outside gene matches: 13. Sequenced input: blood. The J gene is TRBJ1-1, the V gene TRBV9, with 11 bases matching TRBD1. This receptor was identified in a girl aged 10 to 17 with multiple sclerosis. CDR3 DNA sequence: TGTGCCAGCAGAAAGTTGGACAGGGGGCGCGTACCGAACACTGAAGCTTTCTTT. Protein product: CASRKLDRGRVPNTEAFF.